The source of this T cell receptor beta chain is a study of a mutant IDH1 vaccine in newly diagnosed glioma. With respect to this clone: Its target is not known.

Sample time point: week 35, safety follow-up. Every single dose of the vaccine, 300 ug of mutant IDH1 20-mer peptide, came with topical imiquimod. The CDR3 spans 16 residues. J lost 7 bases, V lost 1 base, and 9 bases had no gene match. The germline V gene has CDR1 MGHRA and CDR2 YSYEKL. Libraries were prepared by immunoSEQ multiplex PCR; TCRdb keeps only in-frame clonotypes and omits some of them. The sample has 30,000 to 40,000 clones; roughly 75% are singletons. Sequences were derived from PBMCs, sampled from a glioma patient whose treatment included an IDH1 peptide vaccine. This receptor was obtained from a man aged 35 to 55 with glioma. Some clones in this sample may be carry-over from other donors' samples. The V call is TRBV4-1, the J call TRBJ2-1, with 8 bases matching TRBD2. Written as DNA, the CDR3 is TGCGCCAGCAGCCAAGTTCTGACGGGGGGGTGGAATGAGCAGTTCTTC. Protein: CASSQVLTGGWNEQFF.